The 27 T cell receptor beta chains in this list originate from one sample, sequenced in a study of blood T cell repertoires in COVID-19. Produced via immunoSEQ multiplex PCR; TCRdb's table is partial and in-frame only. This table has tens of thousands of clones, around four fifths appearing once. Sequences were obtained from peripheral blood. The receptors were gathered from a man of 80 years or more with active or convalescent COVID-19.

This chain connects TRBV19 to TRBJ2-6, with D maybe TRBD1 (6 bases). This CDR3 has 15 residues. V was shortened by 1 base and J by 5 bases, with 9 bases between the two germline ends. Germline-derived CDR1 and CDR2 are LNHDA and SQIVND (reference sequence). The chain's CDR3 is CASSIARGRANVLTF. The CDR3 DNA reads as TGTGCCAGTAGTATAGCCAGGGGTCGGGCCAACGTCCTGACTTTC.

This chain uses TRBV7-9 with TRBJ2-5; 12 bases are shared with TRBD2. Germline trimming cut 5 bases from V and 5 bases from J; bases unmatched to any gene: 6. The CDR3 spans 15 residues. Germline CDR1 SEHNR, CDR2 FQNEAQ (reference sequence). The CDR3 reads CASSPTSGGHETQYF. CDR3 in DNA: TGTGCCAGCAGCCCAACTAGCGGGGGGCACGAGACCCAGTACTTC.

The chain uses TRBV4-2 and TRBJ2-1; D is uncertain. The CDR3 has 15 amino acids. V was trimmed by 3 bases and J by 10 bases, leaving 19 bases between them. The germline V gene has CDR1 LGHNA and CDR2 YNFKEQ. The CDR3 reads CASSHPATRRQEQFF. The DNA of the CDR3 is TGTGCCAGCAGCCACCCCGCAACGAGGCGGCAAGAGCAGTTCTTC.

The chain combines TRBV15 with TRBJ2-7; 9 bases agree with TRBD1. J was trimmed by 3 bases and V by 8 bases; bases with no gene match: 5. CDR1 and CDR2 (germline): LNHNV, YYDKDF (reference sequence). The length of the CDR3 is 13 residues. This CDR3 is CATSRQGDYEQYF. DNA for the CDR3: TGTGCCACCTCTCGACAGGGGGACTACGAGCAGTACTTC. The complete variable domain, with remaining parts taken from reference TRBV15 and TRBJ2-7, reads DAMVIQNPRYQVTQFGKPVTLSCSQTLNHNVMYWYQQKSSQAPKLLFHYYDKDFNNEADTPDNFQSRRPNTSFCFLDIRSPGLGDTAMYLCATSRQGDYEQYFGPGTRLTVT.

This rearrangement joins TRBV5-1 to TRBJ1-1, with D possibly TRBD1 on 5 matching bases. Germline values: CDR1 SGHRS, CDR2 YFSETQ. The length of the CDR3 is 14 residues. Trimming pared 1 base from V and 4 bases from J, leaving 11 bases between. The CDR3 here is CASSLNQGGTEAFF. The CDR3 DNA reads TGCGCCAGCAGCTTGAATCAGGGAGGCACTGAAGCTTTCTTT.

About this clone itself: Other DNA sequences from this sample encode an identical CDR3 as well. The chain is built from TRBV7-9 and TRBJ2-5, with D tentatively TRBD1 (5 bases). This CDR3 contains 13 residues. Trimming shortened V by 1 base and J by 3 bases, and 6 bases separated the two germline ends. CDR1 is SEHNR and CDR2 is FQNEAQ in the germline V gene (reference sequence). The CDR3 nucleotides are TGTGCCAGCAGCTTAGGACAGAAAGAGACCCAGTACTTC. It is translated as CASSLGQKETQYF.

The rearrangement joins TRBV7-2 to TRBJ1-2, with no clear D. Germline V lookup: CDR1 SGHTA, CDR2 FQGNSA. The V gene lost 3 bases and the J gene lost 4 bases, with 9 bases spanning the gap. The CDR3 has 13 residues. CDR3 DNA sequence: TGTGCCAGCAGCTTCACCGCCGGCTATGGCTACACCTTC. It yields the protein CASSFTAGYGYTF.

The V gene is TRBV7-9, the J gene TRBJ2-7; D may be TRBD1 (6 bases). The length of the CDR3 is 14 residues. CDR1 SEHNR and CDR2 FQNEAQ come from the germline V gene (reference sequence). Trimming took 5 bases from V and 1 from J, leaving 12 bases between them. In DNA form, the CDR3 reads TGTGCCAGCAGCAAGAGACAGGATTCCTACGAGCAGTACTTC. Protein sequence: CASSKRQDSYEQYF.

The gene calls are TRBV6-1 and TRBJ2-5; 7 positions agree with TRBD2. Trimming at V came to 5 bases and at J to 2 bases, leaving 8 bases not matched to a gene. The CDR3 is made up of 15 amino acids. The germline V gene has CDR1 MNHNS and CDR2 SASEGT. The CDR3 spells CASSPIARGQETQYF. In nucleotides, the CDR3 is TGTGCCAGCAGTCCCATAGCGCGGGGGCAAGAGACCCAGTACTTC.

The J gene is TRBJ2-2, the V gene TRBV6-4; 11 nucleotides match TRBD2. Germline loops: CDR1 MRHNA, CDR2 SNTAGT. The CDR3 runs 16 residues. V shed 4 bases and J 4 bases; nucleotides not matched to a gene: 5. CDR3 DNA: TGTGCCAGCAGTGTCCTAGCGGGGGGCTCCACCGGGGAGCTGTTTTTT. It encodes CASSVLAGGSTGELFF.

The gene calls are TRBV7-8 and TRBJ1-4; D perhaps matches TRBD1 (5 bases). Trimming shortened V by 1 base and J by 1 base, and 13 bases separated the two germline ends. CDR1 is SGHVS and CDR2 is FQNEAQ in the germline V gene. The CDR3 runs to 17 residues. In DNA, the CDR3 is TGTGCCAGCAGCTTAGGTTACAGGATCGTAACTAATGAAAAACTGTTTTTT. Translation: CASSLGYRIVTNEKLFF.

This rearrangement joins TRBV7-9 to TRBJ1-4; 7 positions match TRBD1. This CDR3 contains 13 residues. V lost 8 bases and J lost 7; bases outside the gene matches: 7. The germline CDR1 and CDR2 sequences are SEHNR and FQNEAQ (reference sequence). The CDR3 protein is CASEGTVTEKLFF. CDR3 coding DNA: TGTGCCAGCGAGGGGACAGTCACTGAAAAACTGTTTTTT.

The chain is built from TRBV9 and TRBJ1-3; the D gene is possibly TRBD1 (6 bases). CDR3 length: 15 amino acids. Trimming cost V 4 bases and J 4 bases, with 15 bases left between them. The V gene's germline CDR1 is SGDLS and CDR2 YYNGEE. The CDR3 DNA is TGTGCCAGCAGCCCCCATCTGGGGACAGGAAACACCATATATTTT. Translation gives CASSPHLGTGNTIYF. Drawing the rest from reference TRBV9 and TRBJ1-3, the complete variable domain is DSGVTQTPKHLITATGQRVTLRCSPRSGDLSVYWYQQSLDQGLQFLIQYYNGEERAKGNILERFSAQQFPDLHSELNLSSLELGDSALYFCASSPHLGTGNTIYFGEGSWLTVV.

The CDR3 spells CASSPSGGYGYTF. In nucleotides, the CDR3 is TGTGCCAGCTCACCATCGGGGGGATATGGCTACACCTTC. V gene TRBV18 combines with J gene TRBJ1-2, with a tentative D call TRBD1 (5 bases). This CDR3 comprises 13 residues. Germline V gives CDR1 KGHSH, CDR2 LQKENI. V shed 2 bases and J shed 5 bases, with 9 bases lying between them.

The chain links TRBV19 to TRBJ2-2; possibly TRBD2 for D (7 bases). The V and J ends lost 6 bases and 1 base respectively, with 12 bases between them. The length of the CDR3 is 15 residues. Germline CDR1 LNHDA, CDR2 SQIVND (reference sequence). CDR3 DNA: TGTGCCAGTAGATGGGGGGGCCTGAACACCGGGGAGCTGTTTTTT. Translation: CASRWGGLNTGELFF. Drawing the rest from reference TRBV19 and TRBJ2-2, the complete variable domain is DGGITQSPKYLFRKEGQNVTLSCEQNLNHDAMYWYRQDPGQGLRLIYYSQIVNDFQKGDIAEGYSVSREKKESFPLTVTSAQKNPTAFYLCASRWGGLNTGELFFGEGSRLTVL.

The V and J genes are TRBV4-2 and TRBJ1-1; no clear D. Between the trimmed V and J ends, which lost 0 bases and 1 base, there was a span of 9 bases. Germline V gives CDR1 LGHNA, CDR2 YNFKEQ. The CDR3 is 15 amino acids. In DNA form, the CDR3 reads TGTGCCAGCAGCCAAGATGGACTGCAGAACACTGAAGCTTTCTTT. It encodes CASSQDGLQNTEAFF.

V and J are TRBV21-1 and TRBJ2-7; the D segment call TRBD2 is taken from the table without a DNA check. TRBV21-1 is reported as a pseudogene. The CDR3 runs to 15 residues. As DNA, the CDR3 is TGTGCCAGCAGCAAAGGGGAAGCGGGAGGGAACGAGCAGTACTTC. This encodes CASSKGEAGGNEQYF.

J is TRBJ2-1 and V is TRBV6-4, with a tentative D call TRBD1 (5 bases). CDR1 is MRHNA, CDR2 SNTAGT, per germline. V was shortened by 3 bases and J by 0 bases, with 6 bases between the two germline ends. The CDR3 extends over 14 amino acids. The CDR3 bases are TGTGCCAGCAGTGAAGGGGCCTCCTACAATGAGCAGTTCTTC. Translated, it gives CASSEGASYNEQFF.

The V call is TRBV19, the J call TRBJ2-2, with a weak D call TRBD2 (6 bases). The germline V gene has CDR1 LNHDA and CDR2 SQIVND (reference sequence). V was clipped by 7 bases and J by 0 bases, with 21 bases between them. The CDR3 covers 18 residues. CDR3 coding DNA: TGTGCCAGTATACAACCTAGCGAATACTTAACGAACACCGGGGAGCTGTTTTTT. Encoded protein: CASIQPSEYLTNTGELFF.

CDR3 in amino acids: CASRYRGNNEQFF. The CDR3 DNA reads as TGTGCCAGCAGGTACAGGGGAAACAATGAGCAGTTCTTC. The chain recombines TRBV27 with TRBJ2-1, with 7 bases fitting TRBD1. This CDR3 has 13 amino acids. Germline V gives CDR1 MNHEY, CDR2 SMNVEV (reference sequence). The V segment lost 6 bases and the J segment 5 bases; nucleotides outside the gene matches: 4.

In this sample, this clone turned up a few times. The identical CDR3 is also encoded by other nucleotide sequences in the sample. CDR3 sequence: CASGLGSQPQHF. CDR3 nucleotide sequence: TGTGCTAGTGGTTTGGGCAGTCAGCCCCAGCATTTT. The chain links TRBV12-5 to TRBJ1-5; D unresolved. The CDR3 consists of 12 residues. The V gene lost 1 base and the J gene lost 6 bases, with 4 bases spanning the gap. Germline V CDR1 and CDR2: LGHNT, FRNRAP.

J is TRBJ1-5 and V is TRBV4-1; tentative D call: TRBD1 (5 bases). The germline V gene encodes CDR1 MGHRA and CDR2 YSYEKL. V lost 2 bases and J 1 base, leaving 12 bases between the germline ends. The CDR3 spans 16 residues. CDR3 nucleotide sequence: TGCGCCAGCAGCCAAAGACAGTGGGGCAGCAATCAGCCCCAGCATTTT. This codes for CASSQRQWGSNQPQHF.

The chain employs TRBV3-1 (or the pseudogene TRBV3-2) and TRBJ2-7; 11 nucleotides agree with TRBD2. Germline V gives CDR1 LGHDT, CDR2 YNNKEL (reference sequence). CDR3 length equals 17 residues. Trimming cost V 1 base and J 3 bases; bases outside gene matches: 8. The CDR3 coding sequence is TGTGCCAGCAGCCAAGTTGCAACTAGCGGGAGTCTCTACGAGCAGTACTTC. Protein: CASSQVATSGSLYEQYF.

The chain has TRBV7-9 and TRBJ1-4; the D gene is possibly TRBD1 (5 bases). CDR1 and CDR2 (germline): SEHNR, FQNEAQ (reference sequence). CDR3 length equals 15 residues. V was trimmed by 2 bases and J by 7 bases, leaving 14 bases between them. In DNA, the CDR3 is TGTGCCAGCAGCTTAACGGGCGCGGGGGTTGAAAAACTGTTTTTT. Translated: CASSLTGAGVEKLFF.

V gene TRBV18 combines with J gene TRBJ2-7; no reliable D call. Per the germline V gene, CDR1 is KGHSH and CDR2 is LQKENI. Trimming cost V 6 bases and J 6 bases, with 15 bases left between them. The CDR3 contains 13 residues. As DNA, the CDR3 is TGTGCCAGCTCCAAGGAGACCGGATCCGAGCAGTACTTC. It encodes CASSKETGSEQYF.

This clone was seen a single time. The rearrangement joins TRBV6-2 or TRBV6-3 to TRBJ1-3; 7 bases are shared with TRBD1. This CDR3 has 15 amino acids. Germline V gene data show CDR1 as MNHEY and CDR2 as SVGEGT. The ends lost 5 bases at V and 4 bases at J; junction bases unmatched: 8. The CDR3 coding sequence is TGTGCCAGCAGTCGACAGGGAACATCCGGAAACACCATATATTTT. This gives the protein CASSRQGTSGNTIYF.

The CDR3 DNA sequence: TGTGCCAGCAGCCAAGCTGGGGCGTTCAATTCACCCCTCCACTTT. Translating gives CASSQAGAFNSPLHF. V is TRBV14 and J is TRBJ1-6, with D possibly matching TRBD1 (5 bases). Germline-derived CDR1 and CDR2 are SGHDN and FVKESK. V was clipped by 1 base and J by 7 bases, with 11 bases between them. This CDR3 has 15 amino acids.